This T cell receptor (beta chain) was captured in a study of beta chain features in type 1 diabetes. After removal of 3 bases from V and 5 bases from J, the junction contained 5 bases not matched to a gene. CDR3 length: 15 residues. CDR1 SGDLS and CDR2 YYNGEE come from the germline V gene. This clone was detected a few times. Investigators reverse transcribed all isolated RNA, so they sequenced expressed TCRB transcripts. Here immunoSEQ multiplex PCR was the method, and the copy in TCRdb shows in-frame clones only, minus some. The profile shows approximately 400,000 clones, approximately 16% of them singletons.

The TCR sequence derives from a woman aged 18-29 years in good health. Specimen: naive CD4+ T cells from blood. This chain connects TRBV9 to TRBJ2-7; 13 nucleotides line up with TRBD2. The CDR3 DNA follows: TGTGCCAGCAGCGCCGGACTAGCGGGAGCCCACGAGCAGTACTTC. Its translation is CASSAGLAGAHEQYF.